The rows below give T cell receptor beta chains drawn from one sample of a study of vaccination and CD4 T cells after COVID-19. TCRdb re-called the PCR reads with MiXCR, one entry per CDR3 protein. The data hold 30,000 or so distinct CDR3 sequences, with about 46% observed a single time. The sequenced sample was CD4+ T cells from blood, obtained about 7 months after SARS-CoV-2 vaccination. The receptors derive from a human donor who had recovered from COVID-19. Both conserved end residues are part of each CDR3. The D gene is left open where the match is weak. Expanded clones get a size class; other rows say once, few or many, or leave the size out.

abundance,j_gene,v_gene,d_gene,CDR3aa,CDR3nt
few,TRBJ2-5,TRBV20-1,NA,CSANSDIQETQYF,TGCAGTGCTAACTCTGATATTCAAGAGACCCAGTACTTC
NA,TRBJ2-7,TRBV27,NA,CASSFLGGNEQYF,TGTGCCAGCAGTTTCTTGGGAGGAAACGAGCAGTACTTC
few,TRBJ2-3,TRBV7-9,NA,CASSLSGAADTQYF,TGTGCCAGCAGCTTAAGTGGGGCGGCAGATACGCAGTATTTT
few,TRBJ2-3,TRBV20-1,NA,CSVRVSTSTDTQYF,TGCAGTGTCAGGGTTAGTACCTCGACAGATACGCAGTATTTT
NA,TRBJ2-4,TRBV7-2,TRBD2,CASNSGVAGGNIQYF,TGTGCCAGCAACTCGGGGGTAGCGGGAGGAAACATTCAGTACTTC
few,TRBJ1-5,TRBV4-1,NA,CASSQVVGSNQPQHF,TGCGCCAGCAGCCAAGTGGTGGGTAGCAATCAGCCCCAGCATTTT
NA,TRBJ1-3,TRBV15,NA,CATSRDFTRGNTIYF,TGTGCCACCAGCAGAGATTTTACCAGGGGAAACACCATATATTTT
NA,TRBJ2-3,TRBV28,NA,CASSFGVSTDTQYF,TGTGCCAGCAGTTTTGGAGTCAGCACAGATACGCAGTATTTT
few,TRBJ1-1,TRBV7-9,NA,CASSWSRDTNTEAFF,TGTGCCAGCAGCTGGTCCCGGGACACGAACACTGAAGCTTTCTTT
NA,TRBJ2-2,TRBV14,NA,CASSLYPGTGELFF,TGTGCCAGCAGTTTATACCCCGGCACCGGGGAGCTGTTTTTT
NA,TRBJ1-1,TRBV27,NA,CASTRTGMNTEAFF,TGTGCCAGCACCCGGACGGGCATGAACACTGAAGCTTTCTTT
NA,TRBJ1-4,TRBV20-1,NA,CSARRRNEKLFF,TGCAGTGCTAGACGGCGAAATGAAAAACTGTTTTTT
NA,TRBJ2-7,TRBV19,NA,CASSIGRGGFYEQYF,TGTGCCAGTAGTATAGGTAGGGGTGGATTTTACGAGCAGTACTTC
NA,TRBJ1-1,TRBV19,NA,CASSWDADLNTEAFF,TGTGCCAGTAGCTGGGACGCGGACTTGAACACTGAAGCTTTCTTT
once,TRBJ2-5,TRBV7-2,NA,CASSPTGRRQETQYF,TGTGCCAGCAGCCCGACAGGTCGGCGGCAAGAGACCCAGTACTTC
NA,TRBJ2-7,TRBV7-9,NA,CASSSANRNEQYF,TGTGCCAGCAGCTCTGCAAATCGGAACGAGCAGTACTTC
NA,TRBJ1-5,TRBV27,NA,CASSLRGNRGQPQHF,TGTGCCAGCAGTTTACGGGGGAATCGTGGTCAGCCCCAGCATTTT
NA,TRBJ1-2,TRBV15,TRBD1,CATSRPGTGGYHGYTF,TGTGCCACCAGCAGGCCCGGGACAGGGGGCTATCACGGCTACACCTTC
medium-sized,TRBJ1-5,TRBV15,NA,CATSREGRHNQPQHF,TGTGCCACCAGCAGAGAGGGACGGCACAATCAGCCCCAGCATTTT
NA,TRBJ2-7,TRBV20-1,NA,CSTSFWTDYSYEQYF,TGCAGCACCTCTTTCTGGACGGATTACTCCTACGAGCAGTACTTC
few,TRBJ2-5,TRBV6-2/TRBV6-3,NA,CASSWLGGTQYF,TGTGCCAGCAGTTGGCTCGGGGGGACCCAGTACTTC
NA,TRBJ2-3,TRBV27,NA,CASSLAAGLADTQYF,TGTGCCAGCAGTTTGGCGGCGGGACTGGCAGATACGCAGTATTTT
NA,TRBJ2-3,TRBV28,TRBD2,CASSSPGLAEITDTQYF,TGTGCCAGCAGTTCTCCGGGACTAGCGGAAATCACAGATACGCAGTATTTT
NA,TRBJ2-5,TRBV5-4,NA,CASSPPGHNQETQYF,TGTGCCAGCAGCCCTCCAGGGCACAATCAAGAGACCCAGTACTTC
few,TRBJ2-1,TRBV28,NA,CASSFKWGRGLNEQFF,TGTGCCAGCAGTTTTAAGTGGGGGCGAGGGCTCAATGAGCAGTTCTTC
once,TRBJ1-5,TRBV15,NA,CATSRGRDSGQPQHF,TGTGCCACCAGCAGAGGTAGGGACTCCGGACAGCCCCAGCATTTT
NA,TRBJ1-5,TRBV6-4,NA,CATPLYEDHQPQHF,TGTGCCACCCCCTTGTACGAGGACCATCAGCCCCAGCATTTT
NA,TRBJ2-5,TRBV5-4,NA,CASSTRLEETQYF,TGTGCCAGCAGCACCCGACTAGAAGAGACCCAGTACTTC
NA,TRBJ2-7,TRBV6-2/TRBV6-3,TRBD2,CASRGLVGNSYEQYF,TGTGCCAGCAGAGGACTAGTGGGAAACTCCTACGAGCAGTACTTC
NA,TRBJ2-7,TRBV10-3,NA,CAISDRTTSSYEQYF,TGTGCCATCAGTGACAGGACTACCAGCTCCTACGAGCAGTACTTC
NA,TRBJ1-3,TRBV28,NA,CASSSLSMSSGNTIYF,TGTGCCAGCAGTTCCCTCAGTATGAGCTCTGGAAACACCATATATTTT
NA,TRBJ1-2,TRBV5-4,NA,CASRTIGVFGGYTF,TGTGCCAGCAGGACTATAGGGGTTTTCGGGGGCTACACCTTC
NA,TRBJ2-5,TRBV20-1,TRBD2,CSAKGGRAQETQYF,TGCAGTGCTAAGGGCGGGAGGGCCCAAGAGACCCAGTACTTC
few,TRBJ1-2,TRBV6-1,TRBD1,CASRVDRGLYGYTF,TGTGCCAGCCGGGTTGACAGGGGGCTTTATGGCTACACCTTC
NA,TRBJ2-1,TRBV28,TRBD2,CASSLAGGDVNEQFF,TGTGCCAGCAGTTTAGCGGGAGGGGACGTCAATGAGCAGTTCTTC
few,TRBJ1-1,TRBV6-1,NA,CASRRNTEAFF,TGTGCCAGCAGGAGGAACACTGAAGCTTTCTTT
NA,TRBJ2-2,TRBV29-1,NA,CSVRPQRAITGELFF,TGCAGCGTCCGACCCCAGCGAGCGATAACCGGGGAGCTGTTTTTT
NA,TRBJ2-3,TRBV20-1,NA,CSAWTSSGTDTQYF,TGCAGTGCCTGGACCTCATCGGGGACAGATACGCAGTATTTT
NA,TRBJ1-5,TRBV4-2,NA,CASSQERGQPQHF,TGTGCCAGCAGCCAAGAGAGGGGGCAGCCCCAGCATTTT
NA,TRBJ1-5,TRBV2,NA,CASRAGVRQPQHF,TGTGCCAGCAGGGCAGGGGTACGGCAGCCCCAGCATTTT
few,TRBJ2-5,TRBV20-1,TRBD2,CSASGLAGIQETQYF,TGCAGTGCTAGCGGCCTAGCGGGGATACAAGAGACCCAGTACTTC
NA,TRBJ2-1,TRBV6-2/TRBV6-3,NA,CASSRDFFHEQFF,TGTGCCAGCAGCAGGGACTTTTTCCATGAGCAGTTCTTC
NA,TRBJ2-7,TRBV19,NA,CASSIVGRGTYEQYF,TGTGCCAGTAGTATAGTAGGGCGGGGAACCTACGAGCAGTACTTC
NA,TRBJ1-2,TRBV20-1,NA,CSARLGGPNYGYTF,TGCAGTGCTAGGTTGGGGGGCCCTAACTATGGCTACACCTTC
NA,TRBJ1-1,TRBV9,TRBD1,CASSVVTGGTEAFF,TGTGCCAGCAGCGTAGTAACAGGGGGCACTGAAGCTTTCTTT
NA,TRBJ2-1,TRBV20-1,TRBD2,CSAQRTSYRGDDQFF,TGCAGTGCCCAAAGGACTAGCTATAGGGGCGATGATCAGTTCTTC
few,TRBJ2-5,TRBV20-1,TRBD2,CSARWGGRTETQYF,TGCAGTGCTAGGTGGGGCGGGAGGACGGAGACCCAGTACTTC
NA,TRBJ2-3,TRBV6-1,TRBD1,CASTEGQGVTDTQYF,TGTGCCAGCACCGAGGGACAGGGGGTTACAGATACGCAGTATTTT
NA,TRBJ1-6,TRBV11-2,NA,CASSLGGVYNSPLHF,TGTGCCAGCAGCTTAGGGGGGGTATACAATTCACCCCTCCACTTT
NA,TRBJ1-5,TRBV4-1,NA,CASSQVVNSNQPQHF,TGCGCCAGCAGCCAAGTGGTAAATAGCAATCAGCCCCAGCATTTT